The rows below give T cell receptor beta chains drawn from one sample of a study of vaccination and CD4 T cells after COVID-19. These receptors lack a known antigen. TCRdb re-derived calls from the PCR reads in MiXCR, one entry per CDR3 protein. This table holds fewer than 15,000 distinct CDR3 sequences, about 46% found once. Input material: CD4+ T cells from blood, cultured in vitro. These receptors were taken from a human donor who had recovered from COVID-19. Both conserved end residues are part of each CDR3. A D gene is named only where the DNA matches it firmly. Part of the rows lack a size; the others show once, few, many or a class for expanded clones.

cdr3_aa: CASRGTSGRKQFF; cdr3_nt: TGTGCCAGTAGGGGGACTAGCGGGAGGAAGCAGTTCTTC; j_call: TRBJ2-1; v_call: TRBV19; clone_size: .; d_call: TRBD2
cdr3_aa: CASSLKGDVVYEQYF; cdr3_nt: TGTGCCAGCAGCTTAAAGGGGGACGTTGTCTACGAGCAGTACTTC; j_call: TRBJ2-7; v_call: TRBV7-3; clone_size: few; d_call: .
cdr3_aa: CASSQAKRGGYNEQFF; cdr3_nt: TGTGCCAGCAGCCAAGCCAAGCGGGGGGGATACAATGAGCAGTTCTTC; j_call: TRBJ2-1; v_call: TRBV4-2; clone_size: .; d_call: TRBD2
cdr3_aa: CAWSVGRGVGAETQYF; cdr3_nt: TGTGCCTGGAGTGTAGGTCGGGGGGTAGGCGCCGAGACCCAGTACTTC; j_call: TRBJ2-5; v_call: TRBV30; clone_size: .; d_call: TRBD2
cdr3_aa: CATSRDPGSYEQYF; cdr3_nt: TGTGCCACCAGCAGAGATCCGGGGTCCTACGAGCAGTACTTC; j_call: TRBJ2-7; v_call: TRBV15; clone_size: few; d_call: .
cdr3_aa: CASSLVKAANTGELFF; cdr3_nt: TGTGCCAGCAGCTTAGTCAAGGCGGCGAACACCGGGGAGCTGTTTTTT; j_call: TRBJ2-2; v_call: TRBV7-8; clone_size: .; d_call: .
cdr3_aa: CAIRGGPYNEQFF; cdr3_nt: TGTGCCATCAGGGGAGGACCCTACAATGAGCAGTTCTTC; j_call: TRBJ2-1; v_call: TRBV10-3; clone_size: .; d_call: .
cdr3_aa: CASSVAGTGISPNYGYTF; cdr3_nt: TGTGCCAGCAGTGTCGCCGGGACAGGTATTAGCCCTAACTATGGCTACACCTTC; j_call: TRBJ1-2; v_call: TRBV6-1; clone_size: few; d_call: TRBD1
cdr3_aa: CSAPGLTRTDTQYF; cdr3_nt: TGCAGTGCTCCCGGACTAACGCGCACAGATACGCAGTATTTT; j_call: TRBJ2-3; v_call: TRBV20-1; clone_size: .; d_call: .
cdr3_aa: CASSFRDPSNNEQFF; cdr3_nt: TGTGCCAGCAGCTTCCGGGACCCAAGTAACAATGAGCAGTTCTTC; j_call: TRBJ2-1; v_call: TRBV7-2; clone_size: .; d_call: .
cdr3_aa: CSVEGLQVMNTEAFF; cdr3_nt: TGCAGCGTTGAAGGGTTACAGGTCATGAACACTGAAGCTTTCTTT; j_call: TRBJ1-1; v_call: TRBV29-1; clone_size: .; d_call: .
cdr3_aa: CASSLTGANTEAFF; cdr3_nt: TGTGCCAGCAGCTTAACTGGTGCGAACACTGAAGCTTTCTTT; j_call: TRBJ1-1; v_call: TRBV7-3; clone_size: few; d_call: .
cdr3_aa: CASNPTGGWTEAFF; cdr3_nt: TGTGCCAGCAATCCCACAGGGGGCTGGACTGAAGCTTTCTTT; j_call: TRBJ1-1; v_call: TRBV6-2/TRBV6-3; clone_size: few; d_call: TRBD1
cdr3_aa: CSAPDGGKPYNEQFF; cdr3_nt: TGCAGTGCCCCCGACGGGGGAAAACCCTACAATGAGCAGTTCTTC; j_call: TRBJ2-1; v_call: TRBV20-1; clone_size: .; d_call: .
cdr3_aa: CSHLAGGRDTQYF; cdr3_nt: TGCAGTCACCTAGCGGGGGGAAGGGATACGCAGTATTTT; j_call: TRBJ2-3; v_call: TRBV20-1; clone_size: few; d_call: TRBD2
cdr3_aa: CASSWGGQGSKGTEAFF; cdr3_nt: TGTGCCAGCAGTTGGGGGGGACAGGGGTCTAAGGGCACTGAAGCTTTCTTT; j_call: TRBJ1-1; v_call: TRBV28; clone_size: .; d_call: TRBD1
cdr3_aa: CASRDRTEAFF; cdr3_nt: TGTGCCAGCAGGGATCGAACTGAAGCTTTCTTT; j_call: TRBJ1-1; v_call: TRBV6-2/TRBV6-3; clone_size: .; d_call: .
cdr3_aa: CASRRTSGSSEQYF; cdr3_nt: TGTGCCAGCAGAAGGACTAGCGGGAGCTCCGAGCAGTACTTC; j_call: TRBJ2-7; v_call: TRBV6-2/TRBV6-3; clone_size: .; d_call: TRBD2
cdr3_aa: CASSSLNGANVLTF; cdr3_nt: TGTGCCAGCAGCTCCCTTAATGGGGCCAACGTCCTGACTTTC; j_call: TRBJ2-6; v_call: TRBV7-6; clone_size: large; d_call: .
cdr3_aa: CASSPHRGEAEAFF; cdr3_nt: TGTGCCAGCAGCCCCCATCGGGGGGAGGCTGAAGCTTTCTTT; j_call: TRBJ1-1; v_call: TRBV7-9; clone_size: few; d_call: .
cdr3_aa: CASSFHQSPSEQYF; cdr3_nt: TGTGCCAGCAGCTTTCATCAGTCACCGAGCGAGCAGTACTTC; j_call: TRBJ2-7; v_call: TRBV11-1; clone_size: .; d_call: .
cdr3_aa: CASSWDRVKDEQYF; cdr3_nt: TGTGCCAGCAGTTGGGACAGGGTAAAGGACGAGCAGTACTTC; j_call: TRBJ2-7; v_call: TRBV6-5; clone_size: .; d_call: TRBD1
cdr3_aa: CASSPRTGSNTEAFF; cdr3_nt: TGTGCCAGCAGCCCGAGGACAGGATCGAACACTGAAGCTTTCTTT; j_call: TRBJ1-1; v_call: TRBV11-2; clone_size: .; d_call: TRBD1
cdr3_aa: CASSFRDSNEKLFF; cdr3_nt: TGTGCCAGCAGCTTCCGGGACAGTAATGAAAAACTGTTTTTT; j_call: TRBJ1-4; v_call: TRBV7-6; clone_size: .; d_call: TRBD1
cdr3_aa: CASMALPTSYGYTF; cdr3_nt: TGTGCCAGCATGGCACTCCCGACGAGCTATGGCTACACCTTC; j_call: TRBJ1-2; v_call: TRBV2; clone_size: few; d_call: .
cdr3_aa: CASSLGLVQGNTIYF; cdr3_nt: TGTGCCAGCAGTTTAGGTCTGGTGCAGGGAAACACCATATATTTT; j_call: TRBJ1-3; v_call: TRBV12-3/TRBV12-4; clone_size: .; d_call: .
cdr3_aa: CASSIARGSAGELFF; cdr3_nt: TGTGCCAGTAGTATAGCCAGGGGGTCCGCCGGGGAGCTGTTTTTT; j_call: TRBJ2-2; v_call: TRBV19; clone_size: .; d_call: TRBD1
cdr3_aa: CASSTGLAGSYEQYF; cdr3_nt: TGTGCCAGCAGCACGGGACTAGCGGGATCGTACGAGCAGTACTTC; j_call: TRBJ2-7; v_call: TRBV11-2; clone_size: .; d_call: TRBD2
cdr3_aa: CASSQGGAGGREQYF; cdr3_nt: TGTGCCAGCAGCCAAGGGGGAGCGGGAGGGCGCGAGCAGTACTTC; j_call: TRBJ2-7; v_call: TRBV6-1; clone_size: .; d_call: TRBD2
cdr3_aa: CASAPTGGFTEAFF; cdr3_nt: TGTGCCAGCGCGCCTACAGGGGGATTCACTGAAGCTTTCTTT; j_call: TRBJ1-1; v_call: TRBV25-1; clone_size: .; d_call: TRBD1
cdr3_aa: CASSNGRSGGATDTQYF; cdr3_nt: TGTGCCAGCAGCAACGGTCGTAGCGGGGGAGCGACAGATACGCAGTATTTT; j_call: TRBJ2-3; v_call: TRBV2; clone_size: .; d_call: TRBD2
cdr3_aa: CSARKSGTGGAFEQYF; cdr3_nt: TGCAGTGCTAGAAAGTCGGGAACAGGGGGCGCGTTCGAGCAGTACTTC; j_call: TRBJ2-7; v_call: TRBV20-1; clone_size: .; d_call: TRBD1
cdr3_aa: CASSWGSATNEKLFF; cdr3_nt: TGCGCCAGCAGCTGGGGGTCCGCAACTAATGAAAAACTGTTTTTT; j_call: TRBJ1-4; v_call: TRBV5-1; clone_size: .; d_call: .
cdr3_aa: CASSEGGQPQHF; cdr3_nt: TGCGCCAGCAGTGAGGGGGGTCAGCCCCAGCATTTT; j_call: TRBJ1-5; v_call: TRBV5-1; clone_size: .; d_call: .
cdr3_aa: CASTLRTGTGSSVGANVLTF; cdr3_nt: TGTGCCAGCACCTTACGCACCGGGACAGGTTCTTCGGTTGGGGCCAACGTCCTGACTTTC; j_call: TRBJ2-6; v_call: TRBV27; clone_size: .; d_call: TRBD1
cdr3_aa: CASSPNTGELFF; cdr3_nt: TGTGCCAGCTCCCCGAACACCGGGGAGCTGTTTTTT; j_call: TRBJ2-2; v_call: TRBV6-1; clone_size: .; d_call: .
cdr3_aa: CASSGAGAGPQHF; cdr3_nt: TGTGCCAGCAGTGGGGCAGGGGCAGGGCCCCAGCATTTT; j_call: TRBJ1-5; v_call: TRBV6-1; clone_size: .; d_call: .
cdr3_aa: CASSFRTGGNEQFF; cdr3_nt: TGTGCCAGCAGCTTTCGGACAGGGGGCAATGAGCAGTTCTTC; j_call: TRBJ2-1; v_call: TRBV5-4; clone_size: .; d_call: TRBD1
cdr3_aa: CASSLGGTGGRNEQFF; cdr3_nt: TGTGCCAGCAGCTTAGGAGGGACAGGGGGCCGGAATGAGCAGTTCTTC; j_call: TRBJ2-1; v_call: TRBV7-3; clone_size: once; d_call: TRBD1
cdr3_aa: CASSPGGLGETQYF; cdr3_nt: TGTGCCAGCAGCCCGGGGGGGCTTGGGGAGACCCAGTACTTC; j_call: TRBJ2-5; v_call: TRBV7-2; clone_size: .; d_call: TRBD2
cdr3_aa: CASSLRRGAGEQYF; cdr3_nt: TGTGCCAGCAGTTTACGGAGGGGGGCGGGGGAGCAGTACTTC; j_call: TRBJ2-7; v_call: TRBV27; clone_size: few; d_call: .
cdr3_aa: CASRLAGAYNEQFF; cdr3_nt: TGTGCCAGCCGACTAGCGGGAGCTTACAATGAGCAGTTCTTC; j_call: TRBJ2-1; v_call: TRBV19; clone_size: .; d_call: TRBD2
cdr3_aa: CASSPGGEGETDTQYF; cdr3_nt: TGTGCCAGCAGCCCCGGTGGGGAGGGCGAGACAGATACGCAGTATTTT; j_call: TRBJ2-3; v_call: TRBV11-3; clone_size: .; d_call: TRBD2
cdr3_aa: CASSPDRARNYGYTF; cdr3_nt: TGCGCCAGCAGCCCCGACAGGGCTCGAAACTATGGCTACACCTTC; j_call: TRBJ1-2; v_call: TRBV5-1; clone_size: .; d_call: TRBD1
cdr3_aa: CSAVQGSREKLFF; cdr3_nt: TGCAGCGCAGTTCAGGGGTCACGAGAAAAACTGTTTTTT; j_call: TRBJ1-4; v_call: TRBV29-1; clone_size: .; d_call: .
cdr3_aa: CASSLERGALNTQYF; cdr3_nt: TGTGCTAGCAGCTTAGAGCGGGGGGCCTTAAATACGCAGTATTTT; j_call: TRBJ2-3; v_call: TRBV7-7; clone_size: .; d_call: TRBD2
cdr3_aa: CASSLFASGSTDTQYF; cdr3_nt: TGTGCCAGCAGCCTGTTTGCTAGCGGTAGCACAGATACGCAGTATTTT; j_call: TRBJ2-3; v_call: TRBV7-3; clone_size: .; d_call: TRBD2
cdr3_aa: CVSSLSGGQNQPQHF; cdr3_nt: TGTGTCAGCAGTTTGTCAGGGGGCCAGAATCAGCCCCAGCATTTT; j_call: TRBJ1-5; v_call: TRBV12-3/TRBV12-4; clone_size: .; d_call: TRBD1
cdr3_aa: CASAGGYTGELFF; cdr3_nt: TGTGCCAGCGCAGGGGGGTACACCGGGGAGCTGTTTTTT; j_call: TRBJ2-2; v_call: TRBV12-3/TRBV12-4; clone_size: .; d_call: .
cdr3_aa: CASSAQRGTEAFF; cdr3_nt: TGTGCCAGCAGCGCACAGCGGGGCACTGAAGCTTTCTTT; j_call: TRBJ1-1; v_call: TRBV6-1; clone_size: .; d_call: .
cdr3_aa: CASSLVLAGNNEQSF; cdr3_nt: TGTGCCAGCAGCTTAGTCCTAGCGGGAAACAATGAGCAGTCCTTC; j_call: TRBJ2-1; v_call: TRBV7-2; clone_size: .; d_call: TRBD2
cdr3_aa: CSAVTGRKSTDTQYF; cdr3_nt: TGCAGTGCTGTGACTGGACGCAAAAGCACAGATACGCAGTATTTT; j_call: TRBJ2-3; v_call: TRBV20-1; clone_size: few; d_call: .
cdr3_aa: CASSSGVGRGNQPQHF; cdr3_nt: TGTGCCAGCAGTTCTGGGGTGGGACGCGGCAATCAGCCCCAGCATTTT; j_call: TRBJ1-5; v_call: TRBV6-5; clone_size: few; d_call: .
cdr3_aa: CASSSVSFGYEQYF; cdr3_nt: TGTGCCAGCTCATCCGTGTCTTTCGGCTACGAGCAGTACTTC; j_call: TRBJ2-7; v_call: TRBV18; clone_size: .; d_call: .
cdr3_aa: CASKRGSNQPQHF; cdr3_nt: TGTGCCAGTAAGAGGGGCAGTAATCAGCCCCAGCATTTT; j_call: TRBJ1-5; v_call: TRBV19; clone_size: few; d_call: .
cdr3_aa: CASSLFGLWETQYF; cdr3_nt: TGTGCCAGCAGCTTATTCGGGTTGTGGGAGACCCAGTACTTC; j_call: TRBJ2-5; v_call: TRBV7-2; clone_size: few; d_call: .
cdr3_aa: CASSLGPNTIYF; cdr3_nt: TGTGCCAGCAGCTTAGGGCCGAACACCATATATTTT; j_call: TRBJ1-3; v_call: TRBV7-2; clone_size: .; d_call: .
cdr3_aa: CASSLIRTGDAGELFF; cdr3_nt: TGTGCCAGCAGTTTAATACGGACAGGGGACGCCGGGGAGCTGTTTTTT; j_call: TRBJ2-2; v_call: TRBV12-3/TRBV12-4; clone_size: .; d_call: TRBD1
cdr3_aa: CASSTRTSGGLRTDTQYF; cdr3_nt: TGTGCCAGCAGCACAAGGACTAGCGGGGGTCTGAGGACAGATACGCAGTATTTT; j_call: TRBJ2-3; v_call: TRBV5-4; clone_size: .; d_call: TRBD2